This entry lists 3 T cell receptor beta chains sequenced from one sample in a study of shared clonotypes between healthy human individuals. Assay used: immunoSEQ multiplex PCR; TCRdb lists only in-frame clones, some missing. The table includes approximately 500,000 clones, about four fifths detected once. Source material: PBMCs. The receptors originated from a woman aged 40 to 49 in good health. Some clones in this sample may be carry-over from other donors' samples.

The chain employs TRBV19 and TRBJ2-1; perhaps TRBD1 as D (6 bases). CDR1 and CDR2 from the germline V gene are LNHDA and SQIVND (reference sequence). The ends were cut back, 3 bases at V and 6 bases at J, with 21 bases in the middle. The CDR3 has 17 residues. Written as DNA, the CDR3 is TGTGCCAGTAGTATCCTCCTAGGGACACAAGCCACCAATGAGCAGTTCTTC. Translated, it gives CASSILLGTQATNEQFF.

V usage is TRBV19 and J usage is TRBJ1-2, with TRBD1 matching 7 bases. CDR1 is LNHDA and CDR2 is SQIVND in the germline V gene (reference sequence). CDR3 size: 14 residues. V lost 4 bases, J lost 8 bases, and 10 bases stayed unmatched. In nucleotides, the CDR3 is TGTGCCAGTAGTACGTCCGGGACAGTTGGGGGCTACACCTTC. It yields the protein CASSTSGTVGGYTF.

This chain joins TRBV6-4 and TRBJ2-1; 9 nucleotides align to TRBD2. CDR1 and CDR2 (germline): MRHNA, SNTAGT. The CDR3 sequence is 20 residues long. The J segment lost 4 bases and the V segment lost 2 bases, leaving 18 bases of the junction unmatched. The CDR3 spells CASSDPPFEREALGYNEQFF. In nucleotides, the CDR3 is TGTGCCAGCAGTGACCCTCCGTTTGAGCGGGAGGCCTTAGGGTACAATGAGCAGTTCTTC.